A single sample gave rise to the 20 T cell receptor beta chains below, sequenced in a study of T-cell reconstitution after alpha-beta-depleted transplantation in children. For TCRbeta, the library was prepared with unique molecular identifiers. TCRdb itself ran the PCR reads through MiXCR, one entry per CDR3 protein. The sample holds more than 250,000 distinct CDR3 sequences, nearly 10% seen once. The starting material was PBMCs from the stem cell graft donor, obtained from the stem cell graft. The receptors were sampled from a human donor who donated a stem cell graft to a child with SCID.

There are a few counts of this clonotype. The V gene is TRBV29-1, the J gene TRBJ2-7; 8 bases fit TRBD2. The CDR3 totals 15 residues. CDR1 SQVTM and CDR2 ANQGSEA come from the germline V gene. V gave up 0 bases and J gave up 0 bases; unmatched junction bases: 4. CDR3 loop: CSVEDQLAGSYEQYF. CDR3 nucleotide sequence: TGCAGCGTTGAAGATCAGCTAGCGGGCTCCTACGAGCAGTACTTC.

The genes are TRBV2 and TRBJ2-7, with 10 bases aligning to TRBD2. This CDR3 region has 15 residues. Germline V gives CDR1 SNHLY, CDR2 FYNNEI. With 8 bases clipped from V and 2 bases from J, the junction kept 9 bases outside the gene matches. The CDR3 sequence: CASVTLAGAPYEQYF. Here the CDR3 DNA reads TGTGCCAGCGTGACCCTAGCGGGGGCCCCCTACGAGCAGTACTTC.

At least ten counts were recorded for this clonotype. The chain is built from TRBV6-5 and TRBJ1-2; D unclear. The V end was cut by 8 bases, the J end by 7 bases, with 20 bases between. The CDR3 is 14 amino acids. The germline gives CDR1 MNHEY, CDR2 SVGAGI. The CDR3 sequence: CASVFGPNMFGYTF. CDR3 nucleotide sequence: TGTGCCAGCGTTTTTGGGCCTAATATGTTTGGCTACACCTTC.

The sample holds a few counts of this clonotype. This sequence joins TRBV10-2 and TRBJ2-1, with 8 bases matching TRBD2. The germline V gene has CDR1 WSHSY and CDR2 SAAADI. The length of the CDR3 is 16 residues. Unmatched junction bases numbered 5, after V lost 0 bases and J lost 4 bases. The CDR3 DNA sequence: TGCGCCAGCAGTGAGTCAAAAACTAGCGGATACAATGAGCAGTTCTTC. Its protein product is CASSESKTSGYNEQFF.

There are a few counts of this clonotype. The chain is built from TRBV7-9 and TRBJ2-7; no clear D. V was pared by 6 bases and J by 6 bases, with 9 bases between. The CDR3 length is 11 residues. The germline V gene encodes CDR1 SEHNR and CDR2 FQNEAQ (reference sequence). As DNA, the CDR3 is TGTGCCAGCAGGGGGATCGGCGAGCAGTACTTC. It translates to CASRGIGEQYF. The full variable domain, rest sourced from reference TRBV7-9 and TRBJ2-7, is DTGVSQNPRHKITKRGQNVTFRCDPISEHNRLYWYRQTLGQGPEFLTYFQNEAQLEKSRLLSDRFSAERPKGSFSTLEIQRTEQGDSAMYLCASRGIGEQYFGPGTRLTVT.

CDR3: CAISEGYREGSEAFF. The CDR3 nucleotides read TGTGCCATCAGTGAGGGGTACAGGGAAGGGTCTGAAGCTTTCTTT. The J gene is TRBJ1-1, the V gene TRBV10-3, with D perhaps TRBD1 (6 bases). The V gene lost 2 bases and the J gene lost 6 bases, with 16 bases spanning the gap. The CDR3 sequence is 15 residues long. Germline V gives CDR1 ENHRY, CDR2 SYGVKD.

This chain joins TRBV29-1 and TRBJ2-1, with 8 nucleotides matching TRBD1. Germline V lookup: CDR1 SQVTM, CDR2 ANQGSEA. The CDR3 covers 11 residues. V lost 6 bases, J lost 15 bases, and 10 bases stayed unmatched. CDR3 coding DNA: TGCAGCGTCACCGGACAGGGTGTTTGGTTCTTC. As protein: CSVTGQGVWFF.

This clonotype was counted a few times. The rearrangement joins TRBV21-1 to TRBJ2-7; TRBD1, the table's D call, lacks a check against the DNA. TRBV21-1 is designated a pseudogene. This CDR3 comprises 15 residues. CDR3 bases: TGTGCCAGCAGCTACTGGACAGGGAGCTCCTACGAGCAGTACTTC. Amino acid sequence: CASSYWTGSSYEQYF.

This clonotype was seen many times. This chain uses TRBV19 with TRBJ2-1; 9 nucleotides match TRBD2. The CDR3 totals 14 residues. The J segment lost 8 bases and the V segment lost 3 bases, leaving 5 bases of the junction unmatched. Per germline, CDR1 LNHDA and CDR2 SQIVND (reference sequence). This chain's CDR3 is CASSIAGGQHEQFF. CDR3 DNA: TGTGCCAGTAGTATTGCGGGGGGGCAGCATGAGCAGTTCTTC.

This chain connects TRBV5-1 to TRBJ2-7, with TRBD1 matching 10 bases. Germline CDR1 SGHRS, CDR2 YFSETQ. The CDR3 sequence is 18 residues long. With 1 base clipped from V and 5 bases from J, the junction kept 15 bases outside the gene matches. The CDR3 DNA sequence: TGCGCCAGCAGCTTGTTCACAAGGGACAGGGGCCCACCAAACGAGCAGTACTTC. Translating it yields CASSLFTRDRGPPNEQYF.

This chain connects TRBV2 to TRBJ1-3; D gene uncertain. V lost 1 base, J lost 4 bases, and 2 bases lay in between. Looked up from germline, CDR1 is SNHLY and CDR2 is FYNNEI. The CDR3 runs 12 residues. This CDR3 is CASSEGGNTIYF. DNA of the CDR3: TGTGCCAGCAGTGAAGGGGGAAACACCATATATTTT.

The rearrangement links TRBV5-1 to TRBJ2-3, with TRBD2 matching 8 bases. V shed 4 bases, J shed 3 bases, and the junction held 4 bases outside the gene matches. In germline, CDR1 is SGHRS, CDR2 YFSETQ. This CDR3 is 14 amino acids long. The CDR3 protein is CASSVAGRTDTQYF. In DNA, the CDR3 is TGCGCCAGCAGCGTAGCGGGGAGAACAGATACGCAGTATTTT.

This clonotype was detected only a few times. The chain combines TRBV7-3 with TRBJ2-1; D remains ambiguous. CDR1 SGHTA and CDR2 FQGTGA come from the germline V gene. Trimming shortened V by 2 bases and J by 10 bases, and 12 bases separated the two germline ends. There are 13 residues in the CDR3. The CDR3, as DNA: TGTGCCAGCAGCTTATTCCCGTTGAGCGAGCAGTTCTTC. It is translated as CASSLFPLSEQFF.

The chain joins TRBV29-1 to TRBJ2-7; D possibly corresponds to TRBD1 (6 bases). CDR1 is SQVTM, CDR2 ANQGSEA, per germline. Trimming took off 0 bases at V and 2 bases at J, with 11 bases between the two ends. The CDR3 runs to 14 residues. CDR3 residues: CSVEDRDKTYEQYF. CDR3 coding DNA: TGCAGCGTTGAAGATAGGGACAAGACCTACGAGCAGTACTTC.

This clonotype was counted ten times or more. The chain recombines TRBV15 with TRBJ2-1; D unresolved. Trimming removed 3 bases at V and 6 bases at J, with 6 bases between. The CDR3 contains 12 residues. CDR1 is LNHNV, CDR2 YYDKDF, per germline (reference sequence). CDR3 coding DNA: TGTGCCACCAGCAGTAACAGCAATGAGCAGTTCTTC. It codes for CATSSNSNEQFF.

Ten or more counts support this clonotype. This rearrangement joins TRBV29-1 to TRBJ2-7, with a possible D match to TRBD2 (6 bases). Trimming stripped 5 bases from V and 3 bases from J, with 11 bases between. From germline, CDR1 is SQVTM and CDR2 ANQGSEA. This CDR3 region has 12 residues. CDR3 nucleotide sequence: TGCAGCGTTTCAGGCGGGGACTACGAGCAGTACTTC. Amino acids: CSVSGGDYEQYF.

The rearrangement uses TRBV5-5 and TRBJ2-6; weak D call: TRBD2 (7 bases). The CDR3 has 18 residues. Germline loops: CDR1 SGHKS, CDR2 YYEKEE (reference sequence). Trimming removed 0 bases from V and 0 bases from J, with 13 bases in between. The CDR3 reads CASSLVEGDYSGANVLTF. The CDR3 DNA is TGTGCCAGCAGCTTGGTTGAGGGGGACTACTCTGGGGCCAACGTCCTGACTTTC.

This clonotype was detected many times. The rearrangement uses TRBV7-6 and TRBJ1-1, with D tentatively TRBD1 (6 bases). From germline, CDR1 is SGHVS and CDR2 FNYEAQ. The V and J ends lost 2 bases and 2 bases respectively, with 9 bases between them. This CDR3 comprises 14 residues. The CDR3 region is CASSLTDRNTEAFF. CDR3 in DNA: TGTGCCAGCAGCTTAACGGACAGAAACACTGAAGCTTTCTTT.

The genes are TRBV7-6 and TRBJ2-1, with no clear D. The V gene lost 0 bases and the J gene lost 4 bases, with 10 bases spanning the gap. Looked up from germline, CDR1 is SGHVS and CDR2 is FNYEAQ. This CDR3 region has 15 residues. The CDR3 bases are TGTGCCAGCAGCTTAGCTGGGTCGGGTTACAATGAGCAGTTCTTC. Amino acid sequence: CASSLAGSGYNEQFF.

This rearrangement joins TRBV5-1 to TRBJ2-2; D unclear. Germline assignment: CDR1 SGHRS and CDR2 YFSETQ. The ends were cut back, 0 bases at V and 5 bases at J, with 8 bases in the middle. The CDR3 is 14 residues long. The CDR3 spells CASSLVYGTGELFF. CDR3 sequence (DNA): TGCGCCAGCAGCTTGGTCTACGGAACCGGGGAGCTGTTTTTT.